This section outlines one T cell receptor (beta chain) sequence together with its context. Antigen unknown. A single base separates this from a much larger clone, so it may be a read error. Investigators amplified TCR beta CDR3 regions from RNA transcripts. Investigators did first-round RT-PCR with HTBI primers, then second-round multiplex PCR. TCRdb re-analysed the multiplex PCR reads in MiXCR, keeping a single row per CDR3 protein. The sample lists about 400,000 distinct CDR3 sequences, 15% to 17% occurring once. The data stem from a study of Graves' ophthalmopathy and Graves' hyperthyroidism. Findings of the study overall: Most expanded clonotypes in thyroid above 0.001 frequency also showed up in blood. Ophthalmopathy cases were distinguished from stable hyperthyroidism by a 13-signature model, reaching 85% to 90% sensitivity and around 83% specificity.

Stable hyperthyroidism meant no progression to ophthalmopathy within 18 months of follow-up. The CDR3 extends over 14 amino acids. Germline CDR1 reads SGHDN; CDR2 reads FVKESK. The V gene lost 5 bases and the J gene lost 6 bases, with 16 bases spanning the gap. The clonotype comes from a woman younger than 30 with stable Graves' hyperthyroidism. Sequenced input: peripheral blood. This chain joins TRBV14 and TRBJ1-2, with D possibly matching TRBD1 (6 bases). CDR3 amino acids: CASSNRTVLHGYTF. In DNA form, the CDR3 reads TGTGCCAGCAGCAATAGGACAGTGCTGCATGGCTACACCTTC.